These 26 T cell receptor beta chains originate from one sample sequenced in a study of blood T cell repertoires in COVID-19. Data came from immunoSEQ multiplex PCR; TCRdb stores just in-frame clones and leaves some out. The top ten clones hold 1.5% to 2% of a sample with 60,000 to 75,000 clones, 75% to 90% of them seen once. The source material was peripheral blood. Receptors originate from a man aged 30 to 45 with acute or convalescent COVID-19.

The J gene is TRBJ1-4, the V gene TRBV10-2, with unresolved D. V was trimmed by 3 bases and J by 1 base, leaving 9 bases between them. CDR1 and CDR2 (germline): WSHSY, SAAADI. This CDR3 is built from 15 residues. For the CDR3, the DNA is TGCGCCAGCAGTGATCGGCCGGGAACTAATGAAAAACTGTTTTTT. Encoded protein: CASSDRPGTNEKLFF.

V is TRBV27 and J is TRBJ1-1; D not certain. Trimming stripped 3 bases from V and 5 bases from J, with 16 bases between. The length of the CDR3 is 15 residues. CDR1 and CDR2 (germline): MNHEY, SMNVEV (reference sequence). CDR3: CASSFGGRARTEAFF. CDR3 DNA: TGTGCCAGCAGTTTTGGAGGGCGGGCCCGGACTGAAGCTTTCTTT.

This clone was seen more than once but under ten times. The gene calls are TRBV29-1 and TRBJ2-1; 12 positions match TRBD2. J lost 8 bases, V lost 3 bases, and 8 bases had no gene match. Germline CDR1 SQVTM, CDR2 ANQGSEA. The CDR3 totals 15 residues. CDR3 amino acids: CSVDRGLAGGDEQFF. In DNA, the CDR3 is TGCAGCGTTGATAGGGGCCTAGCGGGAGGGGATGAGCAGTTCTTC.

The genes are TRBV5-1 and TRBJ1-4, with 10 bases fitting TRBD1. Per the germline V gene, CDR1 is SGHRS and CDR2 is YFSETQ. The CDR3 has 19 residues. V lost 0 bases to trimming and J lost 0 bases; unmatched junction nucleotides: 8. CDR3 bases: TGCGCCAGCAGCTTGGGGATGGGGGACAGGGGAGCAACTAATGAAAAACTGTTTTTT. Protein: CASSLGMGDRGATNEKLFF.

This rearrangement joins TRBV6-5 to TRBJ2-5; D is perhaps TRBD2 (6 bases). CDR3 length: 12 residues. Deletions cut 7 bases from V and 4 bases from J, with 10 bases between. The V gene's germline CDR1 is MNHEY and CDR2 SVGAGI. The CDR3 sequence: CASIWGVETQYF. CDR3 DNA: TGTGCCAGCATCTGGGGGGTAGAGACCCAGTACTTC.

This chain connects TRBV21-1 to TRBJ2-1; the listed D gene, TRBD1, was not tested against the DNA. TRBV21-1 is given as a pseudogene. This CDR3 comprises 18 residues. CDR3: CASSKKGTGRDQYNEQFF. The CDR3, as DNA: TGTGCCAGCAGCAAAAAGGGGACAGGGAGGGATCAATACAATGAGCAGTTCTTC.

CDR3 nucleotide sequence: TGTGCCAGCAGTTACAGGGGGCTCACTGAAGCTTTCTTT. It codes for CASSYRGLTEAFF. The chain recombines TRBV6-5 with TRBJ1-1; 7 bases line up with TRBD1. The germline gives CDR1 MNHEY, CDR2 SVGAGI. V dropped 2 bases and J dropped 4; count of bases not matched to a gene: 1. CDR3 size: 13 residues.

This clone was observed a few times. The chain carries TRBV28 and TRBJ2-1; 9 bases line up with TRBD1. The CDR3 contains 14 residues. V trimming: 3 bases; J trimming: 9 bases; junction bases outside the gene matches: 6. CDR1 is MDHEN and CDR2 is SYDVKM in the germline V gene. The CDR3 region is CASSFRTGEVEQFF. CDR3 nucleotide sequence: TGTGCCAGCAGTTTTCGGACAGGGGAGGTTGAGCAGTTCTTC.

The V and J genes are TRBV7-2 and TRBJ2-1; TRBD2 matches at 9 bases. The V gene end was trimmed by 1 base and the J gene end by 3 bases; junction bases not matched to a gene: 10. Germline CDR1 is SGHTA and CDR2 is FQGNSA. This CDR3 is built from 18 residues. Written as DNA, the CDR3 is TGTGCCAGCAGCTTAGTAGGCTCGACTAGCGGAGTCTACAATGAGCAGTTCTTC. It specifies CASSLVGSTSGVYNEQFF.

CDR3 residues: CATSESTGSDTQYF. As DNA, the CDR3 is TGTGCCACCAGTGAGAGTACAGGATCCGATACGCAGTATTTT. The V gene is TRBV24-1, the J gene TRBJ2-3, with D possibly TRBD1 on 5 matching bases. V shed 4 bases and J shed 6 bases, with 13 bases lying between them. CDR1 is KGHDR, CDR2 SFDVKD, per germline. The CDR3 is made up of 14 amino acids.

This clone has a count of ten or more. This sequence joins TRBV11-2 and TRBJ1-1, with TRBD1 matching 7 bases. V was pared by 6 bases and J by 4 bases, with 5 bases of the junction left unmatched. Germline-derived CDR1 and CDR2 are SGHAT and FQNNGV. The CDR3 consists of 13 residues. The chain's CDR3 is CASRETGSTEAFF. The CDR3 DNA follows: TGTGCCAGCAGAGAGACAGGGTCCACTGAAGCTTTCTTT.

The V and J genes are TRBV11-1 and TRBJ2-1; tentatively, D is TRBD2 (6 bases). Trimming took 6 bases from V and 1 from J, leaving 13 bases between them. The CDR3 is made up of 15 amino acids. The germline gives CDR1 SGHAT, CDR2 FQDESV (reference sequence). The CDR3 here is CASRRASGSYNEQFF. The CDR3, as DNA: TGTGCCAGCAGAAGGGCGAGCGGGTCCTACAATGAGCAGTTCTTC.

The rearrangement joins TRBV24-1 to TRBJ1-5; TRBD1 agrees at 7 bases. With V trimmed by 5 bases and J by 2 bases, 5 bases remained unmatched. The CDR3 extends over 15 amino acids. Germline V lookup: CDR1 KGHDR, CDR2 SFDVKD. Here the CDR3 reads CATSGTGEGNQPQHF. The CDR3 nucleotides are TGTGCCACCAGTGGTACAGGGGAAGGCAATCAGCCCCAGCATTTT.

The V and J genes are TRBV18 and TRBJ1-2; unclear D gene. The CDR3 is 15 residues long. V was pared by 0 bases and J by 3 bases, with 11 bases between. Looked up from germline, CDR1 is KGHSH and CDR2 is LQKENI. CDR3 protein: CASSPPLREDYGYTF. The CDR3, as DNA: TGTGCCAGCTCACCACCGCTTCGGGAGGACTATGGCTACACCTTC.

V and J are TRBV9 and TRBJ1-6; no reliable D call. V was clipped by 0 bases and J by 8 bases, with 15 bases between them. This CDR3 has 16 amino acids. The germline V gene encodes CDR1 SGDLS and CDR2 YYNGEE. Here the CDR3 reads CASSVGPAGTDSPLHF. The CDR3, as DNA: TGTGCCAGCAGCGTAGGCCCCGCGGGTACCGATTCACCCCTCCACTTT.

The CDR3 region has the DNA TGTGCCAGCAACGACAAACAGGGGGACACTGAAGCTTTCTTT. It specifies CASNDKQGDTEAFF. The chain recombines TRBV7-9 with TRBJ1-1; 8 bases agree with TRBD1. CDR1 is SEHNR, CDR2 FQNEAQ, per germline (reference sequence). There are 14 residues in the CDR3. J gave up 3 bases and V 7 bases, and 7 bases lay outside the gene matches.

The chain couples TRBV19 to TRBJ2-7; 7 bases fit TRBD1. This CDR3 comprises 14 residues. V lost 3 bases, J lost 7 bases, and 9 bases stayed unmatched. The V gene's germline CDR1 is LNHDA and CDR2 SQIVND (reference sequence). The CDR3 is CASSIPGQPREQYF. For the CDR3, the DNA is TGTGCCAGTAGTATCCCGGGACAGCCCCGAGAGCAGTACTTC.

The V call is TRBV5-1, the J call TRBJ2-4; TRBD1 agrees at 9 bases. The CDR3 consists of 15 residues. V dropped 4 bases and J dropped 5; count of bases not matched to a gene: 7. In germline, CDR1 is SGHRS, CDR2 YFSETQ. The CDR3 loop is CASSSSGTGQNIQYF. The CDR3 DNA follows: TGCGCCAGCAGCAGTTCCGGGACAGGGCAAAACATTCAGTACTTC.

The rearrangement uses TRBV6-5 and TRBJ2-3, with a weak D call TRBD2 (5 bases). V was trimmed by 5 bases and J by 9 bases, leaving 15 bases between them. This CDR3 comprises 13 residues. Per the germline V gene, CDR1 is MNHEY and CDR2 is SVGAGI. The CDR3 spells CASSRTGSGTQYF. CDR3 nucleotide sequence: TGTGCCAGCAGTAGGACTGGTTCAGGCACGCAGTATTTT.

This sequence joins TRBV7-9 and TRBJ2-3; possibly TRBD1 for D (5 bases). The length of the CDR3 is 15 residues. The ends were cut back, 5 bases at V and 0 bases at J, with 12 bases in the middle. Germline V gene sequence: CDR1 SEHNR, CDR2 FQNEAQ (reference sequence). The CDR3 DNA is TGTGCCAGCAGCCCCTCGACAGCCAGCACAGATACGCAGTATTTT. Its protein product is CASSPSTASTDTQYF.

In its sample, this clone was seen a few times. This chain links TRBV19 with TRBJ1-5, with 7 bases aligning to TRBD1. CDR1 LNHDA and CDR2 SQIVND come from the germline V gene (reference sequence). The CDR3 sequence is 15 residues long. Trimming at V came to 7 bases and at J to 4 bases, leaving 10 bases not matched to a gene. Written as DNA, the CDR3 is TGTGCCAGTAAGTCGGGGGCAGGGGGAAATCAGCCCCAGCATTTT. As protein: CASKSGAGGNQPQHF.

V gene TRBV9 combines with J gene TRBJ2-3; D gene uncertain. The germline CDR1 and CDR2 sequences are SGDLS and YYNGEE. CDR3 length equals 13 residues. Trimming took off 4 bases at V and 3 bases at J, with 9 bases between the two ends. The CDR3 sequence: CASSPRVTDTQYF. The CDR3 region has the DNA TGTGCCAGCAGCCCCCGGGTGACAGATACGCAGTATTTT.

This rearrangement joins TRBV30 to TRBJ1-1; 10 bases fit TRBD1. CDR3 length equals 13 residues. Looked up from germline, CDR1 is GTSNPN and CDR2 is SVGIG (reference sequence). V trimming: 3 bases; J trimming: 11 bases; junction bases outside the gene matches: 9. The CDR3 spells CAWSPDRGLWAFF. The CDR3 region has the DNA TGTGCCTGGAGCCCCGACAGGGGGCTTTGGGCTTTCTTT.

There are a few counts of this clone. The chain has TRBV11-2 and TRBJ1-5; possible D gene TRBD1, 6 bases. Trimming cost V 1 base and J 2 bases, with 6 bases left between them. The CDR3 is 14 residues long. Looked up from germline, CDR1 is SGHAT and CDR2 is FQNNGV. The chain's CDR3 is CASSLAGGNQPQHF. CDR3 in DNA: TGTGCCAGCAGCTTAGCAGGGGGCAATCAGCCCCAGCATTTT.

The V gene is TRBV2, the J gene TRBJ1-5; a weak D match, TRBD1 (6 bases). V was trimmed by 6 bases and J by 4 bases, leaving 16 bases between them. Germline assignment: CDR1 SNHLY and CDR2 FYNNEI. This CDR3 contains 15 residues. CDR3 DNA: TGTGCCAGCAGGTTACAGGGAAATCTTAATCAGCCCCAGCATTTT. Translated, it gives CASRLQGNLNQPQHF.

The rearrangement joins TRBV20-1 to TRBJ2-3; 8 nucleotides line up with TRBD2. In germline, CDR1 is DFQATT, CDR2 SNEGSKA (reference sequence). CDR3 length: 11 amino acids. Trimming took 3 bases from V and 8 from J; bases not matched to a gene: 1. CDR3 region: CSASGGATQYF. In DNA, the CDR3 is TGCAGTGCTAGCGGGGGGGCTACGCAGTATTTT.